These 6 T cell receptor beta chains share one sample of origin, sequenced in a study of naive and memory T cell subsets. A UMI-containing oligonucleotide was joined by 3' ligation to the TCR cDNA template. Amplification of ligated cDNA took four PCR rounds with SP2 and nested alpha and beta constant primers. TCRdb fed the 5' RACE reads into MiXCR, producing one record per CDR3 protein. The data contain about 48,000 distinct CDR3 sequences, approximately 4.5% of them singletons. The receptors were gathered from a female donor in good health.

The chain combines TRBV28 with TRBJ2-7, with D perhaps matching TRBD1 (6 bases). Germline CDR1 and CDR2: MDHEN and SYDVKM. V was pared by 7 bases and J by 5 bases, with 15 bases between. The CDR3 has 13 amino acids. The DNA for the CDR3 is TGTGCCAGCATAACTCAGGGGTTGGACGAGCAGTACTTC. This gives the protein CASITQGLDEQYF.

The chain joins TRBV7-9 to TRBJ1-1; D gene ambiguous. The V and J ends lost 5 bases and 1 base respectively, with 20 bases between them. Germline values: CDR1 SEHNR, CDR2 FQNEAQ (reference sequence). This CDR3 is 17 amino acids long. CDR3 loop: CASSPYLGKAPNTEAFF. The CDR3 nucleotides read TGTGCCAGCAGCCCCTACCTAGGTAAGGCTCCGAACACTGAAGCTTTCTTT.

Many counts were recorded for this clonotype. This chain connects TRBV29-1 to TRBJ1-2, with D tentatively TRBD1 (5 bases). The V and J ends lost 4 bases and 8 bases respectively, with 11 bases between them. Germline V gene data show CDR1 as SQVTM and CDR2 as ANQGSEA. CDR3 length: 11 amino acids. The CDR3 nucleotides read TGCAGCGTTGGTGGGGGACTAGGCTACACCTTC. Translation: CSVGGGLGYTF.

This clonotype was found many times. The rearrangement uses TRBV28 and TRBJ2-2; a possible D gene is TRBD2 (5 bases). Germline CDR1 and CDR2: MDHEN and SYDVKM. Trimming shortened V by 3 bases and J by 6 bases, and 17 bases separated the two germline ends. This CDR3 comprises 16 residues. The CDR3 sequence is CASSLSPGLGAGELFF. The DNA of the CDR3 is TGTGCCAGCAGTTTGTCCCCCGGACTTGGGGCCGGGGAGCTGTTTTTT.

This clonotype appeared many times. The chain is built from TRBV18 and TRBJ2-2; D remains ambiguous. Per the germline V gene, CDR1 is KGHSH and CDR2 is LQKENI. Trimming took off 4 bases at V and 0 bases at J, with 6 bases between the two ends. The CDR3 has 14 amino acids. CDR3 in amino acids: CASSLGTNTGELFF. In nucleotides, the CDR3 is TGTGCCAGCTCACTCGGTACGAACACCGGGGAGCTGTTTTTT.

In this sample, this clonotype turned up many times. The chain carries TRBV20-1 and TRBJ2-3; 7 bases are shared with TRBD1. This CDR3 has 13 residues. The V and J ends lost 7 bases and 4 bases, in that order; junction bases with no gene match: 8. Germline CDR1 and CDR2: DFQATT and SNEGSKA (reference sequence). In DNA, the CDR3 is TGCAGTGTCCCGACAGGGTGGGCAGATACGCAGTATTTT. Its protein is CSVPTGWADTQYF.